The source of this TCR beta chain is a study of blood T cell repertoires in COVID-19. About the research overall: Acute and convalescent COVID-19 samples came from the United States, Italy and Spain. Sources were T cells, B-cell-depleted T cells, or PBMCs; the material itself was cDNA or gDNA.

Individuals aged about 18 to 100 years were recruited from roughly 22 US areas. As handled by the study authors: By means of reference gene primer amplification, nucleated cell counts were estimated. Method: immunoSEQ multiplex PCR; TCRdb's copy keeps in-frame clones and lacks some. V and J calls and clone size are copied from that table; D and trimming were computed from the DNA. There are over 200,000 clones in the sample; 85% occur only once, and 15% to 20% lies in the top ten. CDR1 is SNHLY and CDR2 is FYNNEI in the germline V gene. The length of the CDR3 is 11 residues. Trimming stripped 6 bases from V and 9 bases from J, with 11 bases between.

Sequencing was done on a sample of PBMCs or T cells enriched from blood (not recorded which). This chain connects TRBV2 to TRBJ1-2; perhaps TRBD1 as D (5 bases). The clonotype was recovered from a man in his forties or fifties who had recovered from COVID-19. CDR3 protein: CASRGEERYTF. CDR3 DNA sequence: TGTGCCAGCAGGGGGGAGGAACGCTACACCTTC.